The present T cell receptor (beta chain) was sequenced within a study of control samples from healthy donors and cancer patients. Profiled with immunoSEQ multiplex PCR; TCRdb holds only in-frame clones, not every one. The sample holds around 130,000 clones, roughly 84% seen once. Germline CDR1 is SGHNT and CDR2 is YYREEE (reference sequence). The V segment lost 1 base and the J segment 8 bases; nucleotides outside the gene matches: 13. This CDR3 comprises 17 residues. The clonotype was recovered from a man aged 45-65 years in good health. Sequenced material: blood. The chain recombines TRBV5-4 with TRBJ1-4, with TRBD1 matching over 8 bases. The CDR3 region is CASSLMRTGTVQEKLFF. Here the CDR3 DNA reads TGTGCCAGCAGCTTGATGAGGACAGGGACAGTTCAGGAAAAACTGTTTTTT.